Below, 27 T cell receptor beta chains from the same sample are listed, as sequenced in a study of T cell responses to AZD1222 COVID-19 vaccine. Data came from immunoSEQ multiplex PCR; TCRdb stores just in-frame clones and leaves some out. The repertoire holds approximately 150,000 clones, around 90% seen once, with 5% to 6.5% in the top ten. The material sequenced was peripheral blood, taken 28 days after the second AZD1222 dose. Every receptor here comes from an adult who received the AZD1222 COVID-19 vaccine.

The chain is built from TRBV19 and TRBJ2-7, with D uncertain. The CDR3 spans 13 residues. The V gene lost 3 bases and the J gene lost 3 bases, with 9 bases spanning the gap. Per the germline V gene, CDR1 is LNHDA and CDR2 is SQIVND (reference sequence). The CDR3 here is CASSIGLGYEQYF. In nucleotides, the CDR3 is TGTGCCAGTAGTATTGGGTTAGGCTACGAGCAGTACTTC. Supplemented by reference TRBV19 and TRBJ2-7, the full variable domain reads DGGITQSPKYLFRKEGQNVTLSCEQNLNHDAMYWYRQDPGQGLRLIYYSQIVNDFQKGDIAEGYSVSREKKESFPLTVTSAQKNPTAFYLCASSIGLGYEQYFGPGTRLTVT.

As regards this clone: At one end the junction does not follow the germline gene, possibly because of a read error. This chain uses TRBV19 with TRBJ1-2, with no clear D. The CDR3 totals 11 residues. Germline V gives CDR1 LNHDA, CDR2 SQIVND (reference sequence). CDR3: CANSIRSGYTF. The CDR3 nucleotides read TGTGCCAATAGTATACGGTCTGGCTACACCTTC.

This clone was found once. V and J are TRBV5-6 and TRBJ1-2; D gene uncertain. V shed 1 base and J shed 5 bases, with 9 bases lying between them. The CDR3 is 13 residues long. In germline, CDR1 is SGHDT, CDR2 YYEEEE. The CDR3 bases are TGTGCCAGCAGCTTGACAGTAGGGTATGGCTACACCTTC. This codes for CASSLTVGYGYTF.

This rearrangement joins TRBV5-4 to TRBJ1-6; no definite D call. CDR1 and CDR2 (germline): SGHNT, YYREEE (reference sequence). Trimming removed 2 bases at V and 6 bases at J, with 15 bases between. The CDR3 spans 16 residues. The CDR3 spells CASSLKPALRNSPLHF. The DNA for the CDR3 is TGTGCCAGCAGCTTAAAGCCAGCCCTACGTAATTCACCCCTCCACTTT.

The chain links TRBV2 to TRBJ2-4; the D gene is possibly TRBD1 (6 bases). The CDR3 is 11 amino acids. Trimming removed 7 bases at V and 5 bases at J, with 6 bases between. Germline-derived CDR1 and CDR2 are SNHLY and FYNNEI. Here the CDR3 reads CASKGENIQYF. The CDR3 region has the DNA TGTGCCAGCAAGGGGGAAAACATTCAGTACTTC.

This clone was seen only once. This chain links TRBV19 with TRBJ1-2, with D maybe TRBD1 (5 bases). Germline V lookup: CDR1 LNHDA, CDR2 SQIVND (reference sequence). V was pared by 5 bases and J by 1 base, with 14 bases between. This CDR3 has 15 residues. DNA for the CDR3: TGTGCCAGTAGTGTTGGGACGGCTAATAACTATGGCTACACCTTC. This sequence encodes CASSVGTANNYGYTF.

This clone was seen once. The chain has TRBV7-2 and TRBJ1-5; TRBD1 agrees at 9 bases. Germline assignment: CDR1 SGHTA and CDR2 FQGNSA. The junction had 7 bases not matched to a gene; V was cut back by 5 bases and J by 5 bases. The CDR3 is 15 residues long. For the CDR3, the DNA is TGTGCCAGCAGCCCCGGACAGGGGAGTTATCAGCCCCAGCATTTT. It encodes CASSPGQGSYQPQHF.

The chain recombines TRBV5-4 with TRBJ2-7; 8 bases fit TRBD2. CDR1 and CDR2 (germline): SGHNT, YYREEE (reference sequence). Unmatched junction bases numbered 4, after V lost 2 bases and J lost 0 bases. The CDR3 runs 15 residues. The CDR3 nucleotides are TGTGCCAGCAGCTTAGGCGGGACTAGCTCCTACGAGCAGTACTTC. Protein: CASSLGGTSSYEQYF.

The chain has TRBV3-1 (or the pseudogene TRBV3-2) and TRBJ2-7; D ambiguous. Germline values: CDR1 LGHDT, CDR2 YNNKEL (reference sequence). V lost 0 bases, J lost 3 bases, and 3 bases lay in between. This CDR3 has 12 residues. CDR3 sequence: CASSQENYEQYF. As DNA, the CDR3 is TGTGCCAGCAGCCAAGAGAACTACGAGCAGTACTTC.

The chain recombines TRBV3-1 (or the pseudogene TRBV3-2) with TRBJ1-1, with D perhaps matching TRBD1 (5 bases). Between the trimmed V and J ends, which lost 0 bases and 4 bases, there was a span of 18 bases. This CDR3 has 17 amino acids. The germline gives CDR1 LGHDT, CDR2 YNNKEL (reference sequence). The CDR3 protein is CASSQDRMGSGGTEAFF. The CDR3 DNA is TGTGCCAGCAGCCAAGATAGGATGGGGTCTGGGGGCACTGAAGCTTTCTTT.

The chain has TRBV6-5 and TRBJ1-2; D unclear. Looked up from germline, CDR1 is MNHEY and CDR2 is SVGAGI. Trimming removed 5 bases at V and 2 bases at J, with 12 bases between. The CDR3 length is 14 residues. The CDR3 loop is CASSPREGNYGYTF. CDR3 in DNA: TGTGCCAGCAGTCCTCGAGAGGGAAACTATGGCTACACCTTC.

CDR3: CASSLGLDTQYF. The CDR3 coding sequence is TGTGCCAGCAGCTTGGGTCTAGATACGCAGTATTTT. The chain links TRBV5-4 to TRBJ2-3; D gene uncertain. Looked up from germline, CDR1 is SGHNT and CDR2 is YYREEE (reference sequence). This CDR3 has 12 amino acids. V was shortened by 0 bases and J by 5 bases, with 4 bases between the two germline ends.

This rearrangement joins TRBV12-3 or TRBV12-4 to TRBJ1-2; D gene uncertain. V lost 6 bases and J lost 4, with 9 bases in between. The CDR3 is 12 residues long. The chain's CDR3 is CASSLAGYGYTF. As DNA, the CDR3 is TGTGCCAGCAGCTTGGCGGGCTATGGCTACACCTTC.

V is TRBV6-5 and J is TRBJ2-3, with TRBD2 matching 8 bases. CDR1 and CDR2 (germline): MNHEY, SVGAGI. Germline trimming cut 0 bases from V and 6 bases from J; bases unmatched to any gene: 5. CDR3 length: 15 amino acids. The CDR3 DNA follows: TGTGCCAGCAGTTACTCCGGGACTAGAATCGATACGCAGTATTTT. Its protein is CASSYSGTRIDTQYF.

The chain joins TRBV5-1 to TRBJ2-7; no firm D call. The CDR3 runs to 12 residues. V was cut by 3 bases and J by 8 bases, with 12 bases left in between. Germline CDR1 is SGHRS and CDR2 is YFSETQ. The CDR3: CASSWNDGKQYF. The DNA for the CDR3 is TGCGCCAGCAGCTGGAATGATGGGAAGCAGTACTTC.

V usage is TRBV18 and J usage is TRBJ2-1, with D hard to call. The CDR3 consists of 15 residues. Germline V lookup: CDR1 KGHSH, CDR2 LQKENI. V lost 3 bases to trimming and J lost 0 bases, with 9 bases between them. In DNA form, the CDR3 reads TGTGCCAGCTCACCTCAAGGCTACTCCTACAATGAGCAGTTCTTC. Protein: CASSPQGYSYNEQFF. Drawing the rest from reference TRBV18 and TRBJ2-1, the complete variable domain is NAGVMQNPRHLVRRRGQEARLRCSPMKGHSHVYWYRQLPEEGLKFMVYLQKENIIDESGMPKERFSAEFPKEGPSILRIQQVVRGDSAAYFCASSPQGYSYNEQFFGPGTRLTVL.

The chain joins TRBV7-8 to TRBJ2-7; D unresolved. V shed 0 bases and J shed 4 bases, with 10 bases lying between them. This CDR3 has 14 amino acids. Germline CDR1 and CDR2: SGHVS and FQNEAQ. The CDR3 here is CASSLAGIGYEQYF. The CDR3 region has the DNA TGTGCCAGCAGCTTAGCGGGGATCGGGTACGAGCAGTACTTC.

V gene TRBV12-2 combines with J gene TRBJ2-3; the DNA was not used to check the table's D call, TRBD1. TRBV12-2 is termed a pseudogene. This CDR3 spans 17 amino acids. The CDR3 nucleotides read TGTGCAAGTCGCTTACCCCAACGGGGACAGGGGCCAGATACGCAGTATTTT. Protein: CASRLPQRGQGPDTQYF.

The J gene is TRBJ1-2, the V gene TRBV5-8; possible D gene TRBD1, 6 bases. CDR3 size: 13 residues. V was pared by 4 bases and J by 4 bases, with 11 bases between. Germline V lookup: CDR1 SGHTS, CDR2 YDEGEE. CDR3 sequence (DNA): TGTGCCAGCAGCGATAGGACAGTCTATGGCTACACCTTC. It yields the protein CASSDRTVYGYTF.

V gene TRBV28 combines with J gene TRBJ2-6; TRBD1 matches 7 bases. CDR3 length equals 16 residues. The J segment lost 10 bases and the V segment lost 7 bases, leaving 16 bases of the junction unmatched. From germline, CDR1 is MDHEN and CDR2 SYDVKM. The CDR3 bases are TGTGCCAGCAAACCTCGACAGGGAAAGGGGCCGAACGTCCTGACTTTC. Translated: CASKPRQGKGPNVLTF. The whole variable domain, filled in from reference TRBV28 and TRBJ2-6, reads DVKVTQSSRYLVKRTGEKVFLECVQDMDHENMFWYRQDPGLGLRLIYFSYDVKMKEKGDIPEGYSVSREKKERFSLILESASTNQTSMYLCASKPRQGKGPNVLTFGAGSRLTVL.

In DNA form, the CDR3 reads TGTGCCAGCAGTTACTCGAGGCAGGGCTCTGGAAACACCATATATTTT. Translated: CASSYSRQGSGNTIYF. This chain connects TRBV6-5 to TRBJ1-3, with TRBD1 as a possible D gene (5 bases). CDR1 is MNHEY and CDR2 is SVGAGI in the germline V gene. V lost 0 bases to trimming and J lost 0 bases, with 9 bases between them. CDR3 length equals 16 residues.

This clone has more than one count but fewer than ten. J is TRBJ2-1 and V is TRBV15; 11 bases map to TRBD2. CDR1 and CDR2 from the germline V gene are LNHNV and YYDKDF (reference sequence). The CDR3 totals 17 residues. V lost 0 bases, J lost 8 bases, and 9 bases stayed unmatched. The CDR3 coding sequence is TGTGCCACCAGCAGAGATGAATTAGCGGGAGGGCCGGATGAGCAGTTCTTC. Protein: CATSRDELAGGPDEQFF.

In nucleotides, the CDR3 is TGTGCCAGCAGTCAACAGCTAGCCAAAAACATTCAGTACTTC. Its protein is CASSQQLAKNIQYF. The V gene is TRBV27, the J gene TRBJ2-4; D gene unclear. The CDR3 has 14 amino acids. V gave up 5 bases and J gave up 0 bases, with 8 bases separating them. Germline-derived CDR1 and CDR2 are MNHEY and SMNVEV (reference sequence).

The V and J genes are TRBV19 and TRBJ2-2; 9 bases agree with TRBD1. V trimming: 2 bases; J trimming: 5 bases; junction bases outside the gene matches: 6. The V gene's germline CDR1 is LNHDA and CDR2 SQIVND (reference sequence). This CDR3 spans 16 amino acids. CDR3 nucleotide sequence: TGTGCCAGTAGTATATACAGGGGGCCGGGGACCGGGGAGCTGTTTTTT. Its protein product is CASSIYRGPGTGELFF. The full variable domain, with the rest looked up from reference TRBV19 and TRBJ2-2, is DGGITQSPKYLFRKEGQNVTLSCEQNLNHDAMYWYRQDPGQGLRLIYYSQIVNDFQKGDIAEGYSVSREKKESFPLTVTSAQKNPTAFYLCASSIYRGPGTGELFFGEGSRLTVL.

The chain combines TRBV12-5 with TRBJ2-5; 8 bases agree with TRBD2. V shed 6 bases, J shed 0 bases, and the junction held 3 bases outside the gene matches. The CDR3 is 14 residues long. Germline V gene sequence: CDR1 LGHNT, CDR2 FRNRAP. CDR3 bases: TGTGCTAGTGGCCGGGGGGGTTACCAAGAGACCCAGTACTTC. This translates into CASGRGGYQETQYF.

The V gene is TRBV28, the J gene TRBJ2-7; the D is unclear. The V end was cut by 9 bases, the J end by 2 bases, with 20 bases between. Germline assignment: CDR1 MDHEN and CDR2 SYDVKM. The CDR3 covers 15 residues. The CDR3 loop is CASPPRQADPYEQYF. The CDR3 DNA follows: TGTGCCAGTCCCCCTAGGCAGGCAGATCCCTACGAGCAGTACTTC.

The J gene is TRBJ1-5, the V gene TRBV2; D is possibly TRBD1 (5 bases). Germline-derived CDR1 and CDR2 are SNHLY and FYNNEI. There are 15 residues in the CDR3. V lost 5 bases and J 2 bases, leaving 13 bases between the germline ends. The CDR3 bases are TGTGCCAGCAGTCCAGGGAATCGAGGCAATCAGCCCCAGCATTTT. Its protein product is CASSPGNRGNQPQHF.